This T cell receptor (beta chain) was recorded in a study of cytomegalovirus exposure and HLA in healthy donors. Study details: Most genotyped donors, over 70% of more than 300, had Caucasian-associated genetic ancestry. General study results and limits: Per a prior analysis, the majority of TCR beta V segments were productive roughly 90% or roughly 30% of the time.

For this clone: Its specificity is not known.

This CDR3 spans 16 amino acids. V lost 0 bases and J 5 bases, leaving 12 bases between the germline ends. Germline V gene lookup returns CDR1 SGHRS and CDR2 YFSETQ. Researchers ran the PCR with 60 Vbeta and 13 Jbeta primers. TCRdb's table, derived via immunoSEQ multiplex PCR, lists solely in-frame clones and lacks some. Of 150,000 to 200,000 clones listed, just over 70% are singletons. The sequence was obtained from a human donor in good health. The chain uses TRBV5-1 and TRBJ1-6, with D perhaps TRBD1 (6 bases). The sequenced sample consisted of PBMCs. The CDR3 reads CASSLDRDWNNSPLHF. In DNA, the CDR3 is TGCGCCAGCAGCTTGGACAGGGATTGGAATAATTCACCCCTCCACTTT.